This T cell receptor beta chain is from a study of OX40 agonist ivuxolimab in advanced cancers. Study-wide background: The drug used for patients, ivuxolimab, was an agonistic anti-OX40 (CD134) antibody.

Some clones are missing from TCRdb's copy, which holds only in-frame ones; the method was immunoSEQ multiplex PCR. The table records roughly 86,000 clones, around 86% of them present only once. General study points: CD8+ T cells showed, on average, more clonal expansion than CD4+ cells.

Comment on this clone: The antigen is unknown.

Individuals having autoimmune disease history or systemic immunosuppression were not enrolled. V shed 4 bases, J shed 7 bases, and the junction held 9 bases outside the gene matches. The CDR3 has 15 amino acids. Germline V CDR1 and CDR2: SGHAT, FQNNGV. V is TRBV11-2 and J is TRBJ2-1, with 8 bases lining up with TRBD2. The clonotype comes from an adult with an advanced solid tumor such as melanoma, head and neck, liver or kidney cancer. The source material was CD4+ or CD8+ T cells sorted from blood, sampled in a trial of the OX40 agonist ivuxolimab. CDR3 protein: CASSSDGGGRNEQFF. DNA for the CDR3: TGTGCCAGCAGCTCCGACGGCGGGGGGAGGAATGAGCAGTTCTTC.